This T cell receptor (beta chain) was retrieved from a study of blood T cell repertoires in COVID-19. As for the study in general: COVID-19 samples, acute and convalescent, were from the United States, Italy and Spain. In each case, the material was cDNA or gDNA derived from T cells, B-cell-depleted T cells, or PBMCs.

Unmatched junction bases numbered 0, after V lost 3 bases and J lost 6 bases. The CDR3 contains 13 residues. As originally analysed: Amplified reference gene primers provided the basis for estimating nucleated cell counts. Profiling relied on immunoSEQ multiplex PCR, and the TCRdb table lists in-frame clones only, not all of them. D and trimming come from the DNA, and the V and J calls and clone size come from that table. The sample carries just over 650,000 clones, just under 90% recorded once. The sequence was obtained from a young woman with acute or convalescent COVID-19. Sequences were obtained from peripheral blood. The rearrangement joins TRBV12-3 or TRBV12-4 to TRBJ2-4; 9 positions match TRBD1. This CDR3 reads CASSLGQGNIQYF. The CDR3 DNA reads TGTGCCAGCAGTTTGGGACAGGGAAACATTCAGTACTTC.